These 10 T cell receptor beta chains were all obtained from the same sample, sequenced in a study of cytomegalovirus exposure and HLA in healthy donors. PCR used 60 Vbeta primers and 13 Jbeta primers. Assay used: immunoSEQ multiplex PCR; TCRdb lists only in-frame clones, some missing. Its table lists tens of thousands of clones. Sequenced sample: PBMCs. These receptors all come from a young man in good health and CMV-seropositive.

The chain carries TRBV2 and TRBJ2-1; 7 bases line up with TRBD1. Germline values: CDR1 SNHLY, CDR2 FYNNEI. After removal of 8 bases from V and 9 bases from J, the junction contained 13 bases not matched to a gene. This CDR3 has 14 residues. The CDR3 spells CASPKGAGVLEQFF. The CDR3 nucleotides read TGTGCCAGCCCAAAGGGGGCAGGGGTGCTTGAGCAGTTCTTC.

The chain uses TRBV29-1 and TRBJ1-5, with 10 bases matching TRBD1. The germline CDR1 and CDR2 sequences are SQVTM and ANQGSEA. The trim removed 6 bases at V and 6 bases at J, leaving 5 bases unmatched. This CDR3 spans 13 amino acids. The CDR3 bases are TGCAGCGTGGGGACAGGGGCCGGTCAGCCCCAGCATTTT. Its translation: CSVGTGAGQPQHF.

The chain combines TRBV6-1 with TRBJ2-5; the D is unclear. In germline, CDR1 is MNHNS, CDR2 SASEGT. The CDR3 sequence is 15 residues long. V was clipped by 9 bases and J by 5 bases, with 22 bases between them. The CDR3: CARPPKEKVRETQYF. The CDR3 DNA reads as TGTGCCAGACCTCCGAAGGAGAAAGTAAGGGAGACCCAGTACTTC.

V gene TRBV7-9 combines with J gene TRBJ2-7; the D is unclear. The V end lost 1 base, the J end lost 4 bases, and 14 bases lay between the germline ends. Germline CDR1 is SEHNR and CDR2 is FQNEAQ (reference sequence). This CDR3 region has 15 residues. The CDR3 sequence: CASSLVVGANYEQYF. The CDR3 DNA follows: TGTGCCAGCAGCTTAGTGGTGGGCGCGAATTACGAGCAGTACTTC.

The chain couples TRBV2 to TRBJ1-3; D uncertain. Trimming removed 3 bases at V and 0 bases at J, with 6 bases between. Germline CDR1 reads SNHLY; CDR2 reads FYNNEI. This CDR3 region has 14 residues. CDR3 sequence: CASSEGVSGNTIYF. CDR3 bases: TGTGCCAGCAGTGAGGGCGTCTCTGGAAACACCATATATTTT.

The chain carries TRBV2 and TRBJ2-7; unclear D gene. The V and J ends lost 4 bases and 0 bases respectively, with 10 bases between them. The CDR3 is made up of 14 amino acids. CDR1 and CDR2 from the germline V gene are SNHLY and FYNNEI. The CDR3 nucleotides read TGTGCCAGCAGTGCACCTTCTAGCTCCTACGAGCAGTACTTC. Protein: CASSAPSSSYEQYF. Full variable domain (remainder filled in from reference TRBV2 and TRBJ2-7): EPEVTQTPSHQVTQMGQEVILRCVPISNHLYFYWYRQILGQKVEFLVSFYNNEISEKSEIFDDQFSVERPDGSNFTLKIRSTKLEDSAMYFCASSAPSSSYEQYFGPGTRLTVT.

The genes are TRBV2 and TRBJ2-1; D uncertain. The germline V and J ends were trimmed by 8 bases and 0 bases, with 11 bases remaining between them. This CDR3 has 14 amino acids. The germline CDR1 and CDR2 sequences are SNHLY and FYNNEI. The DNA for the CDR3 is TGTGCCAGCCTGAGGCCGAGCTCCTACAATGAGCAGTTCTTC. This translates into CASLRPSSYNEQFF.

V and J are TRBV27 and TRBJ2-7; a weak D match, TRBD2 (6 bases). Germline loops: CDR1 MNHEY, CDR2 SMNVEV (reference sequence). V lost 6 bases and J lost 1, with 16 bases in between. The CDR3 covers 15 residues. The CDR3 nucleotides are TGTGCCAGCAGCCCGTCGTACGGGAGTTCCTACGAGCAGTACTTC. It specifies CASSPSYGSSYEQYF.

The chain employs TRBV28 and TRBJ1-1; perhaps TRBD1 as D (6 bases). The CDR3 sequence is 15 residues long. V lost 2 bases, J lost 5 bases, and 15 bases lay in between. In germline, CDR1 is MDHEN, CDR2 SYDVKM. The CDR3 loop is CASSLRRGLWTEAFF. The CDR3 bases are TGTGCCAGCAGTTTACGCAGGGGTCTTTGGACTGAAGCTTTCTTT. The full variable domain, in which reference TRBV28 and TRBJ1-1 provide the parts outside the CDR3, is DVKVTQSSRYLVKRTGEKVFLECVQDMDHENMFWYRQDPGLGLRLIYFSYDVKMKEKGDIPEGYSVSREKKERFSLILESASTNQTSMYLCASSLRRGLWTEAFFGQGTRLTVV.

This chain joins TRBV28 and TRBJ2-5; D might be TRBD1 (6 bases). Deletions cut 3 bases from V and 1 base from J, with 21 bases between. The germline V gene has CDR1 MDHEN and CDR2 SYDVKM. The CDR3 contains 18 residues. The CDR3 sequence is CASSFYSLVQGTQETQYF. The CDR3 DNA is TGTGCCAGCAGTTTTTACTCCCTGGTGCAGGGGACCCAAGAGACCCAGTACTTC.